This T cell receptor (beta chain) is from a study of monozygotic twins with inflammatory bowel disease. Overall study results and limits: Especially with disease activity, IBD patients shared fewer clonotypes with others than healthy twins did. In these data, no single strong IBD-associated signal or clonotype received support. Against healthy co-twins, IBD patients had lower TCRbeta diversity (measured by inverse Simpson).

The germline V gene encodes CDR1 SGHVS and CDR2 FNYEAQ. The CDR3 is 14 residues long. A remark on this clonotype: Its antigen is unknown.

The template was total RNA from whole blood, with no T cell sorting. Each CDR3 protein gets one entry in TCRdb, which reprocessed the 5' RACE reads and gives no DNA. The listing records hundreds of thousands of distinct CDR3 sequences. The sequencing sample was made of blood. The source of this sequence is a human donor with ulcerative colitis or Crohn's disease, or a healthy co-twin of an affected twin (not recorded which). The V and J genes are TRBV7-6 and TRBJ2-5. Here the CDR3 reads CASSLSTLKETQYF.